The 30 T cell receptor beta chains below all came from one sample that was sequenced in a study of Ad26.COV2.S vaccination and SARS-CoV-2 variants. The data were produced by immunoSEQ multiplex PCR, yet TCRdb's version contains in-frame clones alone and is incomplete. The sample lists under 250,000 clones; around 88% were seen once. This sample's treatment: roughly 18 received Ad26.COV2.S at low or high dose, single or two shots; 5 received placebo; per-sample allocation not given. At day 63 after the first vaccine or placebo injection, samples were drawn. The starting material was peripheral blood, obtained in a trial of Ad26.COV2.S vaccine versus placebo. These TCRs come from a person aged 18 to 65 who received the Ad26.COV2.S COVID-19 vaccine or a placebo.

The chain uses TRBV19 and TRBJ2-1; TRBD2 agrees at 11 bases. V trimming: 1 base; J trimming: 7 bases; junction bases outside the gene matches: 3. This CDR3 region has 15 residues. CDR1 is LNHDA and CDR2 is SQIVND in the germline V gene (reference sequence). The chain's CDR3 is CASSIGSGGGNEQFF. The DNA of the CDR3 is TGTGCCAGTAGTATAGGTAGCGGGGGGGGAAATGAGCAGTTCTTC.

The chain links TRBV4-1 to TRBJ2-1, with a tentative D call TRBD2 (5 bases). The V end was cut by 5 bases, the J end by 3 bases, with 8 bases between. Germline V gene sequence: CDR1 MGHRA, CDR2 YSYEKL. This CDR3 comprises 13 residues. The CDR3 DNA follows: TGCGCCAGCAGCGACGGGATCTACAATGAGCAGTTCTTC. This codes for CASSDGIYNEQFF.

The CDR3 bases are TGTGCCAGCAGTGTGCCGGGGGCCCCATCCTACGAGCAGTACGTC. It codes for CASSVPGAPSYEQYV. The V call is TRBV6-4, the J call TRBJ2-7, with D perhaps given as TRBD1 or TRBD2 (6 bases each). The V gene lost 4 bases and the J gene lost 1 base, with 14 bases spanning the gap. Germline lookup yields CDR1 MRHNA and CDR2 SNTAGT. This CDR3 region has 15 residues.

J is TRBJ1-1 and V is TRBV27; no clear D. The ends were cut back, 2 bases at V and 0 bases at J, with 10 bases in the middle. The CDR3 has 15 residues. The germline V gene encodes CDR1 MNHEY and CDR2 SMNVEV (reference sequence). The CDR3 here is CASSLKRQMNTEAFF. The CDR3 DNA reads TGTGCCAGCAGTTTAAAGAGACAAATGAACACTGAAGCTTTCTTT.

The gene calls are TRBV5-6 and TRBJ2-7; 8 nucleotides agree with TRBD2. V lost 4 bases to trimming and J lost 5 bases; unmatched junction nucleotides: 8. The CDR3 runs 14 residues. The germline CDR1 and CDR2 sequences are SGHDT and YYEEEE. CDR3 DNA sequence: TGTGCCAGCAGCCCGGGGACTAGTATCGACGAGCAGTACGTC. It encodes CASSPGTSIDEQYV.

The chain carries TRBV25-1 and TRBJ2-7; D gene unclear. Germline V gives CDR1 MGHDK, CDR2 SYGVNS. The CDR3 sequence is 11 residues long. V was trimmed by 4 bases and J by 3 bases, leaving 4 bases between them. For the CDR3, the DNA is TGTGCCAGCAGTGGCTACTACGAGCAGTACTTC. Translated: CASSGYYEQYF.

The chain employs TRBV4-1 and TRBJ2-1; D is undetermined. This CDR3 region has 16 residues. Trimming took off 0 bases at V and 2 bases at J, with 11 bases between the two ends. CDR1 and CDR2 (germline): MGHRA, YSYEKL. In nucleotides, the CDR3 is TGCGCCAGCAGCCAAGATGGTAGGCCAACCTACAATGAGCAGTTCTTC. It specifies CASSQDGRPTYNEQFF.

The chain is built from TRBV15 and TRBJ1-4; D is unresolved. Trimming took 5 bases from V and 8 from J, leaving 12 bases between them. In germline, CDR1 is LNHNV, CDR2 YYDKDF (reference sequence). The CDR3 consists of 13 residues. The CDR3 sequence is CATSGGWREKLFF. CDR3 DNA sequence: TGTGCCACCAGCGGTGGGTGGCGCGAAAAACTGTTTTTT.

V is TRBV7-2 and J is TRBJ2-5; TRBD2 might be the D (7 bases). The CDR3 spans 14 residues. The germline gives CDR1 SGHTA, CDR2 FQGNSA. V lost 5 bases to trimming and J lost 6 bases, with 16 bases between them. The CDR3 nucleotides read TGTGCCAGCAGCCAACTAGGGGGAGGGCAGACCCAGTACTTC. Amino acids: CASSQLGGGQTQYF.

The CDR3, as DNA: TGTGCCAGCAGTAGTACCGGGGCGGGCCCCTACGAGCAGTACTTC. Residues: CASSSTGAGPYEQYF. This chain links TRBV6-2 or TRBV6-3 with TRBJ2-7; D might be TRBD1 or TRBD2, each matching 5 bases. The ends were cut back, 5 bases at V and 2 bases at J, with 16 bases in the middle. Germline V gene data show CDR1 as MNHEY and CDR2 as SVGEGT. This CDR3 is 15 amino acids long.

This sequence joins TRBV18 and TRBJ1-1, with no clear D. This CDR3 is built from 14 residues. V shed 6 bases and J shed 2 bases, with 13 bases lying between them. CDR1 and CDR2 from the germline V gene are KGHSH and LQKENI. CDR3 residues: CASSPSIVNTEAFF. CDR3 nucleotide sequence: TGTGCCAGCTCTCCTAGCATCGTAAACACTGAAGCTTTCTTT.

This clone occurred once. This sequence joins TRBV9 and TRBJ2-7; D uncertain. Germline V gene data show CDR1 as SGDLS and CDR2 as YYNGEE. The length of the CDR3 is 14 residues. Trimming stripped 0 bases from V and 8 bases from J, with 15 bases between. The CDR3 reads CASSVGDPGVKQYF. The CDR3 nucleotides read TGTGCCAGCAGCGTAGGCGACCCTGGGGTAAAGCAGTACTTC.

The J gene is TRBJ1-2, the V gene TRBV7-9; TRBD1 agrees at 9 bases. Germline values: CDR1 SEHNR, CDR2 FQNEAQ (reference sequence). The CDR3 covers 16 residues. Losses at the gene ends were 3 bases for V and 6 bases for J; bases not matched to a gene: 11. DNA of the CDR3: TGTGCCAGCAGCTTGAAAGCGGGACAGGGCGCCGATGGCTACACCTTC. Protein: CASSLKAGQGADGYTF.

The rearrangement joins TRBV29-1 to TRBJ2-5; 7 bases map to TRBD1. Germline lookup yields CDR1 SQVTM and CDR2 ANQGSEA. This CDR3 has 13 residues. After removal of 6 bases from V and 4 bases from J, the junction contained 8 bases not matched to a gene. The CDR3: CSVDRTGGETQYF. The CDR3 coding sequence is TGCAGCGTAGATCGGACAGGCGGAGAGACCCAGTACTTC.

The chain links TRBV5-5 to TRBJ1-4; TRBD1 matches at 9 bases. The J segment lost 7 bases and the V segment lost 6 bases, leaving 7 bases of the junction unmatched. In germline, CDR1 is SGHKS, CDR2 YYEKEE (reference sequence). The CDR3 has 14 amino acids. The CDR3 protein is CASTTGQGPEKLFF. The DNA of the CDR3 is TGTGCCAGCACCACCGGACAGGGGCCTGAAAAACTGTTTTTT.

V usage is TRBV30 and J usage is TRBJ2-4; TRBD1 is a possible D gene (5 bases). V dropped 6 bases and J dropped 0 bases, with 15 bases sitting between them. This CDR3 region has 15 residues. CDR1 GTSNPN and CDR2 SVGIG come from the germline V gene (reference sequence). Here the CDR3 DNA reads TGTGCCTGTTCTAGGGGAATACTAGCCAAAAACATTCAGTACTTC. Its translation: CACSRGILAKNIQYF. Full variable domain (rest looked up from reference TRBV30 and TRBJ2-4): SQTIHQWPATLVQPVGSPLSLECTVEGTSNPNLYWYRQAAGRGLQLLFYSVGIGQISSEVPQNLSASRPQDRQFILSSKKLLLSDSGFYLCACSRGILAKNIQYFGAGTRLSVL.

CDR3 nucleotides: TGTGCCAGCAGCCCACTAACCACCGGGGAGCTGTTTTTT. Protein product: CASSPLTTGELFF. This sequence joins TRBV4-2 and TRBJ2-2; D gene unclear. The V and J ends lost 4 bases and 4 bases respectively, with 7 bases between them. CDR1 LGHNA and CDR2 YNFKEQ come from the germline V gene. The CDR3 contains 13 residues.

J is TRBJ1-5 and V is TRBV19; D not certain. The CDR3 covers 12 residues. CDR1 and CDR2 from the germline V gene are LNHDA and SQIVND (reference sequence). The V end was cut by 9 bases, the J end by 3 bases, with 9 bases between. The CDR3 is CASNSLNQPQHF. CDR3 bases: TGTGCCAGCAATTCCCTCAATCAGCCCCAGCATTTT.

The CDR3 DNA reads TGTGCCAGCAGCTTTTTTGGTTATTACAGGGGTTCCTACAATGAGCAGTTCTTC. Its translation: CASSFFGYYRGSYNEQFF. The chain couples TRBV14 to TRBJ2-1; 7 bases are shared with TRBD1. Per germline, CDR1 SGHDN and CDR2 FVKESK. The V and J ends lost 5 bases and 1 base, in that order; junction bases with no gene match: 14. CDR3 length: 18 amino acids. Combining the CDR3 with reference TRBV14 and TRBJ2-1 gives the whole variable domain EAGVTQFPSHSVIEKGQTVTLRCDPISGHDNLYWYRRVMGKEIKFLLHFVKESKQDESGMPNNRFLAERTGGTYSTLKVQPAELEDSGVYFCASSFFGYYRGSYNEQFFGPGTRLTVL.

V and J are TRBV10-3 and TRBJ2-7; D ambiguous. CDR3 length: 13 amino acids. Germline V CDR1 and CDR2: ENHRY, SYGVKD. V was shortened by 4 bases and J by 3 bases, with 10 bases between the two germline ends. The CDR3 DNA is TGTGCCATCAGTGTAGAACAGCACTACGAGCAGTACGTC. Protein: CAISVEQHYEQYV.

The J gene is TRBJ1-2, the V gene TRBV15; no firm D call. The CDR3 has 13 residues. With 3 bases removed from V and 4 bases from J, the gap between germline ends came to 9 bases. CDR1 is LNHNV, CDR2 YYDKDF, per germline (reference sequence). Written as DNA, the CDR3 is TGTGCCACCAGCAGGAAGACGGTCTATGGCTACACCTTC. Protein product: CATSRKTVYGYTF.

The chain joins TRBV4-2 to TRBJ2-5; TRBD2 matches at 16 bases. The length of the CDR3 is 18 residues. J gave up 4 bases and V 0 bases, and 5 bases lay outside the gene matches. Per germline, CDR1 LGHNA and CDR2 YNFKEQ. CDR3 DNA sequence: TGTGCCAGCAGCCAAGAGGGACTAGCGGGAGGGCCAGGAGAGACCCAGTACTTC. Protein product: CASSQEGLAGGPGETQYF.

This clone was detected only a few times. The CDR3 protein is CASSPQSRTGYEQYF. The CDR3 DNA sequence: TGCGCCAGCAGCCCCCAATCCAGGACAGGCTACGAGCAGTACTTC. The chain couples TRBV4-1 to TRBJ2-7; 7 nucleotides line up with TRBD1. Unmatched junction bases numbered 9, after V lost 4 bases and J lost 3 bases. Germline V gene sequence: CDR1 MGHRA, CDR2 YSYEKL. The CDR3 sequence is 15 residues long.

This clone has a handful of counts. The genes are TRBV4-3 and TRBJ2-6; D ambiguous. The CDR3 sequence is 16 residues long. V dropped 1 base and J dropped 2 bases, with 9 bases sitting between them. Germline lookup yields CDR1 LGHNA and CDR2 YSLEER. CDR3 DNA sequence: TGCGCCAGCAGCCAAGTTCCAACAGCTGGGGCCAACGTCCTGACTTTC. This codes for CASSQVPTAGANVLTF.

The CDR3: CASSLVAGTDTQYF. The CDR3, as DNA: TGTGCCAGCAGCTTAGTGGCGGGAACAGATACGCAGTATTTT. The genes are TRBV7-2 and TRBJ2-3, with D tentatively TRBD2 (6 bases). Germline loops: CDR1 SGHTA, CDR2 FQGNSA. This CDR3 contains 14 residues. Trimming stripped 1 base from V and 3 bases from J, with 8 bases between.

The genes are TRBV30 and TRBJ1-1; 8 bases fit TRBD1. The CDR3 totals 16 residues. CDR1 and CDR2 (germline): GTSNPN, SVGIG (reference sequence). Losses at the gene ends were 0 bases for V and 1 base for J; bases not matched to a gene: 7. The CDR3 sequence: CAWSVKLGQGNTEAFF. CDR3 in DNA: TGTGCCTGGAGTGTAAAGCTAGGACAGGGGAACACTGAAGCTTTCTTT.

This clone was detected only once. This chain joins TRBV7-2 and TRBJ2-2; 14 nucleotides match TRBD2. Germline CDR1 and CDR2: SGHTA and FQGNSA. V lost 4 bases, J lost 5 bases, and 6 bases stayed unmatched. The CDR3 loop spans 17 amino acids. The CDR3 here is CASSSFGLAGGTGELFF. In nucleotides, the CDR3 is TGTGCCAGCAGCTCCTTCGGACTAGCGGGAGGTACCGGGGAGCTGTTTTTT.

The rearrangement uses TRBV7-8 and TRBJ1-5; weak D call: TRBD1 (6 bases). CDR1 is SGHVS, CDR2 FQNEAQ, per germline. The CDR3 has 16 amino acids. The V and J ends lost 2 bases and 0 bases respectively, with 11 bases between them. The CDR3 DNA reads as TGTGCCAGCAGCTTAAGGACAGAAAATAGCAATCAGCCCCAGCATTTT. Protein product: CASSLRTENSNQPQHF.

This chain joins TRBV7-9 and TRBJ2-2, with D hard to call. The CDR3 totals 11 residues. V lost 7 bases, J lost 4 bases, and 4 bases lay in between. Germline assignment: CDR1 SEHNR and CDR2 FQNEAQ (reference sequence). In nucleotides, the CDR3 is TGTGCCAGCATCACCACCGGGGAGCTGTTTTTT. Its protein is CASITTGELFF.

The chain is built from TRBV9 and TRBJ2-5; 14 positions agree with TRBD2. This CDR3 has 20 residues. With V trimmed by 0 bases and J by 2 bases, 12 bases remained unmatched. Germline V gene data show CDR1 as SGDLS and CDR2 as YYNGEE. CDR3 nucleotide sequence: TGTGCCAGCAGCGTAGGGACCGGGACTAGCGGGGGAGCCGTTCAAGAGACCCAGTACTTC. It codes for CASSVGTGTSGGAVQETQYF.